A single T cell receptor (beta chain) is shown here with its context. This sample was taken from a study of blood T cell repertoires in COVID-19. V lost 4 bases, J lost 8 bases, and 14 bases lay in between. This CDR3 spans 13 amino acids. Germline CDR1 is LNHDA and CDR2 is SQIVND (reference sequence). Authors' processing steps: Using reference gene primer amplification, nucleated cell counts were estimated. Produced via immunoSEQ multiplex PCR; TCRdb's table is partial and in-frame only. That table supplies the V and J calls and clone size; D and trimming were determined from the DNA. The sample holds approximately 150,000 clones; more than 90% are singletons and the top ten take roughly a sixth.

The genes are TRBV19 and TRBJ2-5; a possible D gene is TRBD1 (6 bases). Input material: peripheral blood. The receptor was isolated from a man between 60 and 70 years old with active or convalescent COVID-19. The CDR3 loop reads CASSTNRDTTQYF. The CDR3 DNA reads TGTGCCAGTAGTACAAATAGGGACACCACCCAGTACTTC. Full variable domain (remainder filled in from reference TRBV19 and TRBJ2-5): DGGITQSPKYLFRKEGQNVTLSCEQNLNHDAMYWYRQDPGQGLRLIYYSQIVNDFQKGDIAEGYSVSREKKESFPLTVTSAQKNPTAFYLCASSTNRDTTQYFGPGTRLLVL.